A selection of T cell receptor beta chains follows, all from one sample in a study of PD-L1 blockade in urothelial cancer. Clones were read by immunoSEQ multiplex PCR, and TCRdb kept only the in-frame ones, dropping some. The sample carries about 120,000 clones, 86% recorded once. This sample comprised PBMCs, obtained around atezolizumab (anti-PD-L1) treatment. The source is a man aged 50-60 years with urothelial cancer. Each CDR3 is given with its conserved first and last residue. A D gene is named only where the DNA matches it firmly. The listing skips clone size in some rows; elsewhere it reads once, few, many or a size class.

size: -; D: -; V: TRBV5-1; CDR3: CASSLRSLSSSYNEQFF
size: -; D: -; V: TRBV28; CDR3: CASSHGTFSNTGELFF
size: -; D: TRBD2; V: TRBV2; CDR3: CASSKAGGYNEQFF
size: -; D: -; V: TRBV5-1; CDR3: CASSLGSGGVQSPLHF
size: -; D: TRBD2; V: TRBV18; CDR3: CASSPIAGADNEQFF
size: -; D: TRBD2; V: TRBV27; CDR3: CASSFTTSGRGELFF
size: -; D: TRBD1; V: TRBV27; CDR3: CASSLRTGSSYNEQFF
size: -; D: -; V: TRBV11-1; CDR3: CASSFYGRGETQYF
size: -; D: -; V: TRBV6-6; CDR3: CASSSRGQGMGEQFF
size: -; D: -; V: TRBV5-4; CDR3: CASSSQGPNTGELFF
size: -; D: -; V: TRBV9; CDR3: CASSARGQFNEKLFF
size: -; D: TRBD1; V: TRBV5-1; CDR3: CASSLGQGAGELFF
size: -; D: TRBD1; V: TRBV15; CDR3: CATSRGTGYTEAFF
size: -; D: TRBD1; V: TRBV7-7; CDR3: CASSLVGGDEQYF
size: -; D: -; V: TRBV5-4; CDR3: CASSLGGTQSHEQYF
size: -; D: TRBD2; V: TRBV6-1; CDR3: CASSDLHLAGGIEQYF
size: -; D: -; V: TRBV4-1; CDR3: CASSQENREYYGYTF
size: -; D: -; V: TRBV25-1; CDR3: CASSEGAKLFF
size: -; D: -; V: TRBV5-4; CDR3: CASSFGGPGMNEQFF
size: -; D: -; V: TRBV6-5; CDR3: CATARGNGYTF
size: few; D: TRBD1; V: TRBV18; CDR3: CASSSGTANTEAFF
size: -; D: -; V: TRBV20-1; CDR3: CSARDTYEQYF
size: -; D: TRBD2; V: TRBV7-9; CDR3: CASSFRGADTQYF
size: -; D: -; V: TRBV4-1; CDR3: CASSQDWWTVHGYTF
size: -; D: -; V: TRBV5-1; CDR3: CASSPGSGGLETQYF
size: few; D: TRBD1; V: TRBV7-6; CDR3: CASSDRGPFSYEQYF
size: -; D: TRBD1; V: TRBV7-9; CDR3: CASSSETGPGETQYF
size: -; D: -; V: TRBV27; CDR3: CASSRNSGHEQYF
size: -; D: TRBD2; V: TRBV2; CDR3: CASSGTSGRAHEQYF
size: -; D: -; V: TRBV21-1; CDR3: CASRARSSGGYEQYF
size: -; D: -; V: TRBV10-3; CDR3: CAISAYTSSYNEQFF
size: -; D: TRBD1; V: TRBV27; CDR3: CASRGQIEAFF
size: -; D: -; V: TRBV9; CDR3: CASSPRAGQETQYF
size: -; D: TRBD1; V: TRBV7-9; CDR3: CASSKGGGGNTIYF
size: few; D: -; V: TRBV5-8; CDR3: CASSLKGEETQYF
size: -; D: -; V: TRBV2; CDR3: CASSERGEGGNQPQHF
size: -; D: -; V: TRBV15; CDR3: CATSSERVAKNIQYF
size: -; D: TRBD1; V: TRBV19; CDR3: CASSPYRGVGQPQHF
size: once; D: -; V: TRBV6-6; CDR3: CASSYVQTRLNTEAFF
size: once; D: TRBD2; V: TRBV4-2; CDR3: CASSRLAGSDTGELFF
size: -; D: -; V: TRBV28; CDR3: CASAGGGYGYTF
size: -; D: -; V: TRBV25-1; CDR3: CASIKAGGTEAFF
size: -; D: -; V: TRBV7-3; CDR3: CASSLDQAAGSYEQYF
size: -; D: -; V: TRBV18; CDR3: CASSQLALSSYNEQFF
size: -; D: -; V: TRBV11-2; CDR3: CASSSSDSQGETQYF
size: -; D: TRBD1; V: TRBV28; CDR3: CASSLDRQEAFF
size: -; D: -; V: TRBV5-1; CDR3: CASSPTDRGEKLFF
size: -; D: TRBD1; V: TRBV9; CDR3: CASSAGTALENGYTF
size: once; D: TRBD2; V: TRBV19; CDR3: CASSPTSGRRNEQFF
size: -; D: -; V: TRBV27; CDR3: CASSLSGGGGYTF
size: many; D: TRBD1; V: TRBV6-5; CDR3: CASSYSGQHYGYTF
size: -; D: TRBD2; V: TRBV6-6; CDR3: CASSPGTSGRGEQYF
size: once; D: TRBD2; V: TRBV7-9; CDR3: CASSDTSGRETQYF
size: -; D: -; V: TRBV10-3; CDR3: CAISLRTANTGELFF